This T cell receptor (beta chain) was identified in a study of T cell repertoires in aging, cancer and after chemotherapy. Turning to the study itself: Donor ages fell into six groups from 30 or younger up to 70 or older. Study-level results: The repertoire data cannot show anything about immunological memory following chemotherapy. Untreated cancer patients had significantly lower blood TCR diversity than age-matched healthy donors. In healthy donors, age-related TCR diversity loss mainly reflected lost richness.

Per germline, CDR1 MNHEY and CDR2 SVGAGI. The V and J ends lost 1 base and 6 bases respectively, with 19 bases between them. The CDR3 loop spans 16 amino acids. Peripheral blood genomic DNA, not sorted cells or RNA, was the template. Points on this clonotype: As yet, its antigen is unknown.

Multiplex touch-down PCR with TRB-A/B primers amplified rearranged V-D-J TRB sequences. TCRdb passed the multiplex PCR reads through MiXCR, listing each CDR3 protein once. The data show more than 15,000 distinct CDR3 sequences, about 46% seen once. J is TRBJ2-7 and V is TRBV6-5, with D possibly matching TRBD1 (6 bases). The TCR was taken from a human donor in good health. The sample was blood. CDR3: CASSYFPGLLGAEQYF. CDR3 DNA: TGTGCCAGCAGTTACTTTCCCGGTCTTTTGGGGGCCGAGCAGTACTTC.